This entry concerns a single TCR beta chain. At one of its ends the junction is not consistent with the germline gene, which may arise from a read error. The data were obtained in a study of blood T cell repertoires in COVID-19. The overall study: COVID-19 samples from acute and convalescent phases originated in the United States, Italy and Spain. In each case, the material was cDNA or gDNA derived from T cells, B-cell-depleted T cells, or PBMCs.

Authors' processing steps: Using reference gene primer amplification, nucleated cell counts were estimated. Data came from immunoSEQ multiplex PCR; TCRdb stores just in-frame clones and leaves some out. The V and J calls and clone size were taken over from that table, and D and trimming were inferred from the DNA. This sample has fewer than 200,000 clones, with 70% to 90% found just once. This CDR3 is built from 15 residues. In germline, CDR1 is SGHAT, CDR2 FQNNGV. The receptor comes from a woman older than 75 with acute or convalescent COVID-19. The source material was peripheral blood. This chain uses TRBV11-2 with TRBJ2-7, with 12 bases identical to TRBD1. The CDR3 DNA follows: TGTGCCAGCAGCTTAGTAGGGGGACAGGGGGCTACTGGGCGCTTC. The encoded protein is CASSLVGGQGATGRF.